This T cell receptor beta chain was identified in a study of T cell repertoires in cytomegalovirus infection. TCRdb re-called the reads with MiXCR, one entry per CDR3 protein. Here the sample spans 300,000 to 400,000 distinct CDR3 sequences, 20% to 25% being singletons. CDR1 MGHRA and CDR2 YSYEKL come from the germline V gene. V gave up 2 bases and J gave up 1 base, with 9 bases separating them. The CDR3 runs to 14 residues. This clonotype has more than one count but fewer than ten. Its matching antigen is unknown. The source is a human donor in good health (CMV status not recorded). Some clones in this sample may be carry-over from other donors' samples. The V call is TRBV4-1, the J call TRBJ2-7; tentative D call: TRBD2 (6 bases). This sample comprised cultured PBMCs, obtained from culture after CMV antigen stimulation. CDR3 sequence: CASSQLANSYEQYF. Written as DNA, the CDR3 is TGCGCCAGCAGCCAACTAGCGAATTCCTACGAGCAGTACTTC.